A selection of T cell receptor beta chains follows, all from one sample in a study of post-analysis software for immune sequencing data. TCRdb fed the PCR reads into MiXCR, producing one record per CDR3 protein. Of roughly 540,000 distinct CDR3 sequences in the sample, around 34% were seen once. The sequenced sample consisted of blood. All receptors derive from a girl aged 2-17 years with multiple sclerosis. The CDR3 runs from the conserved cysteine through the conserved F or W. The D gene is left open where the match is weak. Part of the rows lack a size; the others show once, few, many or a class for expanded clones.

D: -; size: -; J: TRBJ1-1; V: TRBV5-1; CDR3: CASSLSIQGGTEAFF; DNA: TGCGCCAGCAGCTTGTCCATACAGGGCGGCACTGAAGCTTTCTTT
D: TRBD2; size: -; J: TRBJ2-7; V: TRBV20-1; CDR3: CSAAGTSGGSSYEQYF; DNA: TGCAGTGCTGCCGGGACTAGTGGGGGCTCATCCTACGAGCAGTACTTC
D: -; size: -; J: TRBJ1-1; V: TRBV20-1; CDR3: CSAEGHKNTEAFF; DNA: TGCAGTGCAGAAGGACACAAGAACACTGAAGCTTTCTTT
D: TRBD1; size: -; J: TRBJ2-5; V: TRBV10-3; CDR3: CAISEGQGRQETQYF; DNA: TGTGCCATCAGTGAGGGACAGGGGCGGCAAGAGACCCAGTACTTC
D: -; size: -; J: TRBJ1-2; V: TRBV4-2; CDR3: CASSQDRGYHGYTF; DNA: TGTGCCAGCAGCCAAGATAGGGGGTACCATGGCTACACCTTC
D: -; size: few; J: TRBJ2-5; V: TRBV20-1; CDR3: CSASAGRETQYF; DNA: TGCAGTGCTAGCGCGGGCCGGGAGACCCAGTACTTC
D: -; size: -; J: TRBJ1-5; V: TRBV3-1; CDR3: CASSQGVGSSNQPQHF; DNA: TGTGCCAGCAGCCAAGGAGTCGGATCTAGCAATCAGCCCCAGCATTTT
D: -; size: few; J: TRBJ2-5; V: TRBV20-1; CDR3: CSARLLAPTQYF; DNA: TGCAGTGCTAGGCTCCTAGCGCCGACCCAGTACTTC
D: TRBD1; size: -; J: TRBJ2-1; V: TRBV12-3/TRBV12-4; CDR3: CASILDRGLDEQFF; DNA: TGTGCCAGCATCCTAGACAGGGGGCTCGATGAGCAGTTCTTC
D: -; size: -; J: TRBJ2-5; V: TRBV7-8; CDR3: CASIFLRPSGQETQYF; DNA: TGTGCCAGCATCTTCCTTAGACCCAGCGGCCAAGAGACCCAGTACTTC
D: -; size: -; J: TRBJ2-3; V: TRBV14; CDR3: CASSQESGWVDTQYF; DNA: TGTGCCAGCAGCCAAGAAAGCGGTTGGGTAGATACGCAGTATTTT
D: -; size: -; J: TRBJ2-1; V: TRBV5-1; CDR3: CASSLAGTANKQFF; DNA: TGCGCCAGCAGCTTGGCCGGGACTGCCAATAAGCAGTTCTTC
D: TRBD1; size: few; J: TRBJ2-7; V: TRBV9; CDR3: CASSVRGQGADEQYF; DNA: TGTGCCAGCAGCGTAAGGGGACAGGGAGCTGACGAGCAGTACTTC
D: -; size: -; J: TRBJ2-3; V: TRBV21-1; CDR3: CANSTDTQYF; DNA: TGTGCCAACAGCACAGATACGCAGTATTTT
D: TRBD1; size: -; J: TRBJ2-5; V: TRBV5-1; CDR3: CASSLGVLTGAIKETQYF; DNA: TGCGCCAGCAGCTTGGGGGTCCTGACAGGGGCTATCAAAGAGACCCAGTACTTC
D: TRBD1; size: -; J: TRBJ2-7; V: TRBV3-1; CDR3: CASSQEWDRAYEQYF; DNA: TGTGCCAGCAGCCAAGAATGGGACAGGGCCTACGAGCAGTACTTC
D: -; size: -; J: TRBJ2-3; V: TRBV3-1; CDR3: CASSQVIGGGVTTDTQYF; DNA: TGTGCCAGCAGCCAAGTTATTGGCGGCGGGGTCACCACAGATACGCAGTATTTT
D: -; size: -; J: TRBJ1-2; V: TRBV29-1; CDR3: CSVEIQNPREGYDYTF; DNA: TGCAGCGTTGAAATTCAGAACCCCAGGGAGGGTTATGACTACACCTTC
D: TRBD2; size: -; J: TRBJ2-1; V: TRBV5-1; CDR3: CASSFTSGGSQGEQFF; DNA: TGCGCCAGCAGCTTTACTAGCGGGGGCTCTCAGGGTGAGCAGTTCTTC
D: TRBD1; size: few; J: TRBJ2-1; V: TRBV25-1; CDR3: CASSEIGTGGDEQFF; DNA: TGTGCCAGCAGTGAAATTGGGACAGGGGGGGATGAGCAGTTCTTC
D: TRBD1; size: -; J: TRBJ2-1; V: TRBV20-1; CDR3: CSARDTGGGGGNEQFF; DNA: TGCAGTGCTAGAGATACAGGGGGCGGGGGTGGAAATGAGCAGTTCTTC
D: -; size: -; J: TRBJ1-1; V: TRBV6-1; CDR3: CASSVPPNTEAFF; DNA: TGTGCCAGCAGCGTCCCCCCGAACACTGAAGCTTTCTTT
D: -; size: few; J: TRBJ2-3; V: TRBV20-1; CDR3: CSAVGARRVSDTQYF; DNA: TGCAGTGCTGTAGGGGCGAGGAGGGTTTCAGATACGCAGTATTTT
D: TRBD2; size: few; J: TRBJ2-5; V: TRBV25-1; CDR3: CASSKRGTQYF; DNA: TGTGCCAGCAGTAAGCGGGGGACCCAGTACTTC
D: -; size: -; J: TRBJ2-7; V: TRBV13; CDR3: CASSLNGREAYEQYF; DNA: TGTGCCAGCAGCTTAAATGGCCGCGAGGCCTACGAGCAGTACTTC
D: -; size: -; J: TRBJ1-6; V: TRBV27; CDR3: CASRQTPSYNSPLHF; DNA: TGTGCCAGCAGACAGACACCGAGTTATAATTCACCCCTCCACTTT
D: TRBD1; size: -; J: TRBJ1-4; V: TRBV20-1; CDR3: CSLGQGGEKLFF; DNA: TGCAGCCTCGGACAGGGCGGTGAAAAACTGTTTTTT
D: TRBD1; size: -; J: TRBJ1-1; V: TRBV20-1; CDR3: CSANRQGFGTEAFF; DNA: TGCAGTGCTAACCGACAGGGGTTCGGGACTGAAGCTTTCTTT
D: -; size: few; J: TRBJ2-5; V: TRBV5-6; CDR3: CASGLTAVQETQYF; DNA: TGTGCCAGCGGCTTAACAGCCGTCCAAGAGACCCAGTACTTC
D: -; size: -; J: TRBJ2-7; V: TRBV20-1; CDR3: CSAAQGEEQYF; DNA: TGCAGTGCTGCGCAAGGGGAAGAGCAGTACTTC
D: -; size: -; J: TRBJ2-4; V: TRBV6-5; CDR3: CASSYSRSGNIQYF; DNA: TGTGCCAGCAGTTACTCGAGAAGTGGAAACATTCAGTACTTC
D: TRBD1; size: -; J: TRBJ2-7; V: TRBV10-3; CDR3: CAISDARQGAYEQYF; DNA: TGTGCCATCAGTGACGCCCGACAGGGGGCCTACGAGCAGTACTTC
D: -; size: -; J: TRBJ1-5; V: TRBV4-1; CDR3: CASSQDGTVKPQHF; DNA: TGCGCCAGCAGCCAAGACGGTACAGTAAAGCCCCAGCATTTT
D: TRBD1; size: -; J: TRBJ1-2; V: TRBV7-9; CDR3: CASSLLTGGEGYTF; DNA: TGTGCCAGCAGCCTATTGACAGGGGGAGAAGGCTACACCTTC
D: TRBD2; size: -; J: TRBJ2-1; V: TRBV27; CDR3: CASSFFWASGYNEQFF; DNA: TGTGCCAGCAGTTTTTTTTGGGCTAGCGGATACAATGAGCAGTTCTTC
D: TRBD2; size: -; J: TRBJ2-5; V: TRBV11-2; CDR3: CASSQGLAGGAEETQYF; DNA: TGTGCCAGCAGCCAGGGACTAGCGGGCGGGGCGGAGGAGACCCAGTACTTC
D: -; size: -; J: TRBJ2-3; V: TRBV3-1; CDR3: CASSQDRVRTDTQYF; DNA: TGTGCCAGCAGCCAAGATCGTGTCCGGACAGATACGCAGTATTTT
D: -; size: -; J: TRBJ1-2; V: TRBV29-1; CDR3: CSVGPDNYGYTF; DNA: TGCAGCGTTGGGCCCGATAACTATGGCTACACCTTC
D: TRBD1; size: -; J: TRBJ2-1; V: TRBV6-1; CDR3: CAGSAWTGGSDEQFF; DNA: TGTGCCGGCAGTGCCTGGACAGGGGGCTCGGATGAGCAGTTCTTC
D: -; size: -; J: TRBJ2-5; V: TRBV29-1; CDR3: CSVEETSETQYF; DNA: TGCAGCGTTGAAGAGACCAGTGAGACCCAGTACTTC
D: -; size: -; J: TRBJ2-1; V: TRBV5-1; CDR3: CASRVRTDNEQFF; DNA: TGCGCCAGCAGGGTGCGGACAGACAATGAGCAGTTCTTC
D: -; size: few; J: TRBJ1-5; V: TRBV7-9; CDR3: CASSEAGRINQPQHF; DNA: TGTGCCAGCAGCGAAGCAGGACGGATCAATCAGCCCCAGCATTTT
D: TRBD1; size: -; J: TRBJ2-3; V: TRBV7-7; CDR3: CASSPGTGGFNTDTQYF; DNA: TGTGCCAGCAGCCCGGGGACAGGGGGCTTCAACACAGATACGCAGTATTTT
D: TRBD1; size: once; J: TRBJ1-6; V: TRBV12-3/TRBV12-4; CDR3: CASAGTANSPLHF; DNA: TGTGCCAGCGCCGGGACAGCTAATTCACCCCTCCACTTT
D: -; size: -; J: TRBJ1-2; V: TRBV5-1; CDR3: CASSPGLAVGDYGYTF; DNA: TGCGCCAGCAGCCCGGGACTGGCGGTAGGGGACTATGGCTACACCTTC
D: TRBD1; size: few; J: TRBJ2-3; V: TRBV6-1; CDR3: CASSLSRTGTGGSTDTQYF; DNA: TGTGCCAGCAGTCTTTCCAGGACCGGGACAGGGGGCAGCACAGATACGCAGTATTTT
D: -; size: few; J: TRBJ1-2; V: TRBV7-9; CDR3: CASSLSGGGGYTF; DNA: TGTGCCAGCAGCCTCTCCGGCGGGGGTGGCTACACCTTC
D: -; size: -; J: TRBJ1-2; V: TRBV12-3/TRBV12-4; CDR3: CASSLNGYTF; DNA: TGTGCCAGCAGTTTAAACGGCTACACCTTC
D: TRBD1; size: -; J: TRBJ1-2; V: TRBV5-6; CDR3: CASSPTRQGGGYTF; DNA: TGTGCCAGCAGCCCCACCCGACAGGGGGGCGGCTACACCTTC
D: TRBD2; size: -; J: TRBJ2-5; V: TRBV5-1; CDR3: CASSQNKSGLAQETQYF; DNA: TGCGCCAGCAGCCAGAATAAATCGGGACTAGCCCAAGAGACCCAGTACTTC
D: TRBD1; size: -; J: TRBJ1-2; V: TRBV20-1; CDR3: CSARELEREWQGAGYTF; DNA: TGCAGTGCTAGAGAACTAGAAAGGGAGTGGCAGGGGGCTGGCTACACCTTC
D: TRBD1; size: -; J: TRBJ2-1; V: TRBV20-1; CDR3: CSADYRGSNEQFF; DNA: TGCAGTGCTGACTACAGGGGCAGCAATGAGCAGTTCTTC
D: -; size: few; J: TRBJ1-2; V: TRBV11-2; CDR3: CASSSGRPGYTF; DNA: TGTGCCAGCAGCTCCGGCAGGCCCGGCTACACCTTC
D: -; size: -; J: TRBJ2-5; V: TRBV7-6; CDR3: CASSWRPREEYF; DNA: TGTGCCAGCAGCTGGAGACCGAGAGAAGAGTACTTC
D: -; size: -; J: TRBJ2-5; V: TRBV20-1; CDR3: CSARGGRGLSQETQYF; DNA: TGCAGTGCTAGAGGGGGCCGGGGCCTGTCCCAAGAGACCCAGTACTTC
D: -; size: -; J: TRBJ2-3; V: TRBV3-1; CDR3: CASSQELNGASDTQYF; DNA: TGTGCCAGCAGCCAAGAGTTGAATGGGGCCTCAGATACGCAGTATTTT
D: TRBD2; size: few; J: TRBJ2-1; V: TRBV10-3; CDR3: CAIAGGNEQFF; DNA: TGTGCCATTGCCGGGGGGAATGAGCAGTTCTTC
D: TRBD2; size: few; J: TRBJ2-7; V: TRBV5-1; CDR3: CASSLGTSFSYEQYF; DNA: TGCGCCAGCAGCTTGGGGACTAGTTTTTCCTACGAGCAGTACTTC
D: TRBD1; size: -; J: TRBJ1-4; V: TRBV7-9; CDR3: CASGLEGPTGDEKLFF; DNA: TGTGCCAGCGGCTTAGAGGGTCCGACAGGGGATGAAAAACTGTTTTTT
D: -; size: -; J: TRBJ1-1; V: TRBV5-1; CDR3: CASSPAGGYTEAFF; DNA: TGCGCCAGCAGCCCTGCTGGGGGGTACACTGAAGCTTTCTTT